This T cell receptor (beta chain) was profiled in a study of PD-1 blockade in classical Hodgkin lymphoma. On this clone itself: Its antigen is undetermined.

Every one of the patients relapsed after autologous stem cell transplantation (brentuximab vedotin exposure was variable). Germline V gene sequence: CDR1 SNHLY, CDR2 FYNNEI. The CDR3 is 15 amino acids. V lost 5 bases, J lost 1 base, and 15 bases lay in between. General observations from the study: Reports indicated that newly diagnosed patients had lower baseline TCR diversity than healthy donors did. By C4D1, diversity of CD4+ TCRs had risen significantly, whereas that of CD8+ TCRs had not.

The data were produced by immunoSEQ multiplex PCR, yet TCRdb's version contains in-frame clones alone and is incomplete. The sample contains about 85,000 clones, 80% to 95% of which appear only once. The sample in question was peripheral blood mononuclear cells (PBMCs), obtained before the second cycle of nivolumab. The TCR comes from a human donor with classical Hodgkin lymphoma. The V call is TRBV2, the J call TRBJ2-7, with a possible D match to TRBD2 (6 bases). The chain's CDR3 is CASSSREVMSYEQYF. The CDR3 nucleotides read TGTGCCAGCAGTAGCAGGGAGGTTATGTCCTACGAGCAGTACTTC.